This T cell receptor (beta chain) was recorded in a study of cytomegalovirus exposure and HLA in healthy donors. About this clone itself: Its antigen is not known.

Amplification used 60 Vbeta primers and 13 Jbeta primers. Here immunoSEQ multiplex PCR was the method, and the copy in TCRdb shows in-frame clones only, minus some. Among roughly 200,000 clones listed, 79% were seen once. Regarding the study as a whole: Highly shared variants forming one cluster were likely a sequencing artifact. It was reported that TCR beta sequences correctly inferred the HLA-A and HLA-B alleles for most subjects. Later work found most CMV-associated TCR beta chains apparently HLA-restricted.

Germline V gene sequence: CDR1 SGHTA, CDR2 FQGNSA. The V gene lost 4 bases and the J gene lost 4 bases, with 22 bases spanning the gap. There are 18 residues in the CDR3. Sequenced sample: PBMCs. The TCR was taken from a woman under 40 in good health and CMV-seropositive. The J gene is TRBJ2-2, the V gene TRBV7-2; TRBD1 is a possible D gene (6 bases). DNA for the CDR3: TGTGCCAGCAGCTCTCCCCTTGCGGCTGGACAGTTCACCGGGGAGCTGTTTTTT. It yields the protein CASSSPLAAGQFTGELFF.